The clone carrying this T cell receptor beta chain was picked up many times. The antigen remains undetermined. TCRdb re-called the 5' RACE reads through MiXCR, storing one row per CDR3 protein. The sample has approximately 3,200 distinct CDR3 sequences; about 5.5% are singletons. The time point was: sample taken at primary tumor resection. The data belong to a study of spatial heterogeneity in lung cancer. Study-wide points: Within tumors, counts of expanded alpha and beta TCRs tracked tumor mutation counts.

The sequence was collected from a female donor with early-stage non-small cell lung cancer. Specimen: lung tumor tissue, collected at surgery.

This CDR3 reads CASRSMTGTGDTEAFF. CDR3 nucleotide sequence: TGCGCCAGCAGATCCATGACCGGGACAGGGGACACTGAAGCTTTCTTT. This sequence joins TRBV5-1 and TRBJ1-1; 10 bases line up with TRBD1. The CDR3 consists of 16 residues. The ends lost 5 bases at V and 3 bases at J; junction bases unmatched: 10. CDR1 SGHRS and CDR2 YFSETQ come from the germline V gene.